What follows are 22 T cell receptor beta chains derived from one specimen sequenced in a study of blood T cell repertoires in COVID-19. Libraries were prepared by immunoSEQ multiplex PCR; TCRdb keeps only in-frame clonotypes and omits some of them. The sample lists under 400,000 clones, roughly 90% seen once, with less than 3.5% in the top ten. Sequencing used peripheral blood. Every receptor here comes from a woman in her 30s with COVID-19, enrolled during active disease.

The chain uses TRBV28 and TRBJ2-2; possible D gene TRBD1, 6 bases. Trimming cost V 3 bases and J 4 bases, with 15 bases left between them. CDR1 is MDHEN and CDR2 is SYDVKM in the germline V gene. The CDR3 loop spans 16 amino acids. DNA for the CDR3: TGTGCCAGCAGTTTGATGCGACAGGTGTCCACCGGGGAGCTGTTTTTT. This sequence encodes CASSLMRQVSTGELFF.

CDR3 loop: CASSLNGQTNQPQHF. In DNA form, the CDR3 reads TGTGCCAGCAGTTTAAACGGCCAGACAAATCAGCCCCAGCATTTT. V and J are TRBV27 and TRBJ1-5, with unresolved D. Germline V lookup: CDR1 MNHEY, CDR2 SMNVEV (reference sequence). Trimming stripped 2 bases from V and 4 bases from J, with 12 bases between. CDR3 length: 15 amino acids.

This clone was seen just once. The sample has other DNA sequences that encode this CDR3 too. V and J are TRBV6-5 and TRBJ2-5; 9 bases line up with TRBD1. From germline, CDR1 is MNHEY and CDR2 SVGAGI. The CDR3 runs to 13 residues. Trimming at V came to 8 bases and at J to 3 bases, leaving 4 bases not matched to a gene. CDR3 DNA sequence: TGTGCCAGCCGACAGGGGGAAAAAGAGACCCAGTACTTC. It yields the protein CASRQGEKETQYF.

The CDR3: CSVMGLANNEQFF. CDR3 bases: TGCAGCGTCATGGGACTAGCGAACAATGAGCAGTTCTTC. The chain is built from TRBV29-1 and TRBJ2-1; the match to TRBD2 covers 10 bases. Germline V lookup: CDR1 SQVTM, CDR2 ANQGSEA. The CDR3 spans 13 residues. The ends lost 6 bases at V and 5 bases at J; junction bases unmatched: 4.

CDR3 DNA: TGTGCCAGCTCACCAGACAGGGGATACACCGGGGAGCTGTTTTTT. It codes for CASSPDRGYTGELFF. The V and J genes are TRBV18 and TRBJ2-2, with TRBD1 matching over 8 bases. With 2 bases clipped from V and 3 bases from J, the junction kept 2 bases outside the gene matches. In germline, CDR1 is KGHSH, CDR2 LQKENI. This CDR3 contains 15 residues.

V is TRBV25-1 and J is TRBJ1-2, with D unclear. Trimming removed 6 bases at V and 6 bases at J, with 17 bases between. In germline, CDR1 is MGHDK, CDR2 SYGVNS. The CDR3 contains 14 residues. The CDR3 sequence is CASSPAGGRNGYTF. Written as DNA, the CDR3 is TGTGCCAGCAGCCCTGCGGGAGGGCGGAATGGCTACACCTTC.

The chain couples TRBV5-1 to TRBJ2-2; weak D call: TRBD2 (6 bases). The V and J ends lost 3 bases and 0 bases respectively, with 12 bases between them. The V gene's germline CDR1 is SGHRS and CDR2 YFSETQ. This CDR3 is built from 16 residues. CDR3 nucleotide sequence: TGCGCCAGCAGCTCAAGTGGGGACTCGAACACCGGGGAGCTGTTTTTT. Translating it yields CASSSSGDSNTGELFF. The entire variable domain, with the rest obtained from reference TRBV5-1 and TRBJ2-2, is as follows: KAGVTQTPRYLIKTRGQQVTLSCSPISGHRSVSWYQQTPGQGLQFLFEYFSETQRNKGNFPGRFSGRQFSNSRSEMNVSTLELGDSALYLCASSSSGDSNTGELFFGEGSRLTVL.

On this clone itself: The junction departs from the called germline gene at one end, perhaps through a read error. The chain joins TRBV19 to TRBJ2-2, with a tentative D call TRBD1 (6 bases). This CDR3 spans 15 amino acids. Germline values: CDR1 LNHDA, CDR2 SQIVND (reference sequence). The CDR3 sequence: CASSTHRVKHRGAVF. CDR3 sequence (DNA): TGTGCCAGTAGTACCCACAGGGTAAAACACCGGGGAGCTGTTTTT.

The rearrangement uses TRBV27 and TRBJ2-3, with D unclear. This CDR3 comprises 12 residues. The V end lost 6 bases, the J end lost 6 bases, and 10 bases lay between the germline ends. Germline values: CDR1 MNHEY, CDR2 SMNVEV (reference sequence). The CDR3 region is CASSQTPDTQYF. The CDR3 coding sequence is TGTGCCAGCAGCCAAACACCCGATACGCAGTATTTT.

The chain employs TRBV5-1 and TRBJ2-3, with D unclear. V lost 2 bases to trimming and J lost 2 bases, with 6 bases between them. Per germline, CDR1 SGHRS and CDR2 YFSETQ. The CDR3 is made up of 13 amino acids. Written as DNA, the CDR3 is TGCGCCAGCAGCTTTACACCCACAGATACGCAGTATTTT. Its protein is CASSFTPTDTQYF.

The gene calls are TRBV9 and TRBJ2-2; D ambiguous. The CDR3 is 13 residues long. The germline CDR1 and CDR2 sequences are SGDLS and YYNGEE. Trimming left V 3 bases short and J 2 bases short, with 5 bases between. Here the CDR3 DNA reads TGTGCCAGCAGCGAAGCTAACACCGGGGAGCTGTTTTTT. Translated, it gives CASSEANTGELFF.

V is TRBV28 and J is TRBJ1-5; tentatively, D is TRBD1 (6 bases). CDR3 length: 15 amino acids. Germline loops: CDR1 MDHEN, CDR2 SYDVKM. V gave up 6 bases and J gave up 0 bases, with 12 bases separating them. The CDR3 bases are TGTGCCAGCAGCGAGGGCAGGGGTAGCAATCAGCCCCAGCATTTT. Translation gives CASSEGRGSNQPQHF.

The J gene is TRBJ2-5, the V gene TRBV5-1; 8 bases are a match to TRBD2. V lost 0 bases and J lost 2; bases outside the gene matches: 6. The CDR3 spans 16 residues. Germline V CDR1 and CDR2: SGHRS, YFSETQ. The CDR3 DNA is TGCGCCAGCAGCTTGGAGATAGCGGGAACGCAAGAGACCCAGTACTTC. Protein product: CASSLEIAGTQETQYF.

The CDR3 reads CASSLEPGLTYEQYF. CDR3 coding DNA: TGTGCCAGCAGCTTGGAACCGGGACTCACCTACGAGCAGTACTTC. This chain uses TRBV5-6 with TRBJ2-7; D might be TRBD2 (6 bases). CDR3 length: 15 amino acids. V was pared by 0 bases and J by 2 bases, with 12 bases between. Germline-derived CDR1 and CDR2 are SGHDT and YYEEEE.

The chain couples TRBV23-1 to TRBJ2-7, with D possibly matching TRBD2 (7 bases). TRBV23-1 is filed as an ORF, its function uncertain. The length of the CDR3 is 16 residues. V lost 8 bases and J lost 5, with 25 bases in between. The CDR3 spells CASLGGPGLVVHEQYF. DNA for the CDR3: TGCGCCAGCCTGGGGGGGCCTGGACTAGTCGTACACGAGCAGTACTTC.

V gene TRBV19 combines with J gene TRBJ2-3, with 9 bases fitting TRBD1. The germline CDR1 and CDR2 sequences are LNHDA and SQIVND (reference sequence). V shed 7 bases, J shed 3 bases, and the junction held 5 bases outside the gene matches. The CDR3 has 14 amino acids. The CDR3 sequence: CASNGGQGTDTQYF. The CDR3 DNA sequence: TGTGCCAGTAACGGAGGACAGGGGACAGATACGCAGTATTTT.

The count of this clone is one. The chain recombines TRBV18 with TRBJ1-1; D unclear. Germline V CDR1 and CDR2: KGHSH, LQKENI. V lost 2 bases and J 5 bases, leaving 9 bases between the germline ends. CDR3 size: 13 residues. The CDR3 DNA reads TGTGCCAGCTCACCAATCGCGGGTACTGAAGCTTTCTTT. It codes for CASSPIAGTEAFF.

This clone was detected only a few times. CDR3 bases: TGCGCCAGCAGCTACGGGACACAGAACACTGAAGCTTTCTTT. This translates into CASSYGTQNTEAFF. The chain couples TRBV5-1 to TRBJ1-1; possible D gene TRBD1, 6 bases. In germline, CDR1 is SGHRS, CDR2 YFSETQ. V shed 3 bases and J shed 1 base, with 10 bases lying between them. CDR3 length: 14 amino acids.

The chain has TRBV5-1 and TRBJ2-3; 16 bases are shared with TRBD2. This CDR3 contains 17 residues. The junction had 6 bases not matched to a gene; V was cut back by 4 bases and J by 4 bases. Germline CDR1 and CDR2: SGHRS and YFSETQ. CDR3 amino acids: CASSTGLAGGRADTQYF. As DNA, the CDR3 is TGCGCCAGCAGCACGGGACTAGCGGGAGGGAGAGCAGATACGCAGTATTTT.

This chain connects TRBV2 to TRBJ2-7; TRBD1 is a possible D gene (6 bases). Germline CDR1 and CDR2: SNHLY and FYNNEI. V lost 6 bases, J lost 12 bases, and 18 bases lay in between. The CDR3 covers 12 residues. The CDR3 DNA is TGTGCCAGCAGGAATGGACAGCCAGCCCTGTACTTC. Its translation: CASRNGQPALYF. The full variable domain, its missing parts supplied by reference TRBV2 and TRBJ2-7, is EPEVTQTPSHQVTQMGQEVILRCVPISNHLYFYWYRQILGQKVEFLVSFYNNEISEKSEIFDDQFSVERPDGSNFTLKIRSTKLEDSAMYFCASRNGQPALYFGPGTRLTVT.

The chain joins TRBV5-1 to TRBJ2-1, with TRBD2 identical over 9 bases. Trimming at V came to 0 bases and at J to 4 bases, leaving 5 bases not matched to a gene. The CDR3 is 16 amino acids. Germline V gene lookup returns CDR1 SGHRS and CDR2 YFSETQ. In DNA form, the CDR3 reads TGCGCCAGCAGCTTGGCAGGGACTAGCCTATACAATGAGCAGTTCTTC. Translated: CASSLAGTSLYNEQFF.

This rearrangement joins TRBV7-9 to TRBJ1-1, with D unclear. CDR1 is SEHNR and CDR2 is FQNEAQ in the germline V gene (reference sequence). V lost 5 bases and J lost 2, with 9 bases in between. The CDR3 covers 13 residues. The chain's CDR3 is CASSQDSNTEAFF. CDR3 bases: TGTGCCAGCAGCCAGGACTCAAACACTGAAGCTTTCTTT.